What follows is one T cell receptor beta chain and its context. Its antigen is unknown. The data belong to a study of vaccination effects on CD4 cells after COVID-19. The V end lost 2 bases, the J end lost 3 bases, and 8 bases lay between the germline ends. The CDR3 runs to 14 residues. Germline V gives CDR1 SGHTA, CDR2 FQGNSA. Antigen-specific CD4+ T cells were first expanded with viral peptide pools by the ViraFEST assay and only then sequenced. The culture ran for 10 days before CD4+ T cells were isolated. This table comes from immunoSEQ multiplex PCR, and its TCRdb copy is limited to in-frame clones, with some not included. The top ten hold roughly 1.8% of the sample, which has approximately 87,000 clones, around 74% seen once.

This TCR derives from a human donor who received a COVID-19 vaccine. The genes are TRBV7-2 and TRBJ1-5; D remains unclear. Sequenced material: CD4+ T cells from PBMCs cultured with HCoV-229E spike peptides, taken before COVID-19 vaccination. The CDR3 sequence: CASSLSIFNQPQHF. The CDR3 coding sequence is TGTGCCAGCAGCTTAAGCATATTCAATCAGCCCCAGCATTTT.